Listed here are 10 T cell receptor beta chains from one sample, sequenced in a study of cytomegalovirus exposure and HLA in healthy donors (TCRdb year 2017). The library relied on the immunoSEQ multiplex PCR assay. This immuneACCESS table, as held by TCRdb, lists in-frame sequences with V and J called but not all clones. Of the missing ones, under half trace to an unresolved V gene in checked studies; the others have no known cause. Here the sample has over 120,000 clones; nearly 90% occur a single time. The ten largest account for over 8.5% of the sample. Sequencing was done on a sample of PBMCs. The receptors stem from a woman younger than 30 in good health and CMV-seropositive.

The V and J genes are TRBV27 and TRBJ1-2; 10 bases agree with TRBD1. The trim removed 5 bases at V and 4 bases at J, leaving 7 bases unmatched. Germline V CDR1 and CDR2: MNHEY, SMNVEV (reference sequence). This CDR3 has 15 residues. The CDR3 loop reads CASSTRTGGPYGYTF. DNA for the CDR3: TGTGCCAGCAGTACTCGGACAGGGGGTCCCTATGGCTACACCTTC.

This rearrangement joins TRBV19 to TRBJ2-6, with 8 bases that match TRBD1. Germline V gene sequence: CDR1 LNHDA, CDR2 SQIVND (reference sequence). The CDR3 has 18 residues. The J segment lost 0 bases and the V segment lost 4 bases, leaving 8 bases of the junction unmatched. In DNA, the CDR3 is TGTGCCAGTAGTACGCCGGGACAGGAAGTCTCTGGGGCCAACGTCCTGACTTTC. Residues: CASSTPGQEVSGANVLTF.

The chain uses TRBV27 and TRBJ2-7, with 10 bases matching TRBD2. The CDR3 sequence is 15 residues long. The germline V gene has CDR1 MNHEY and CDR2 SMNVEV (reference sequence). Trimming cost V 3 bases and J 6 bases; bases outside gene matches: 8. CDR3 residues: CASSFGAGGLGEQYF. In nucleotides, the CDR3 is TGTGCCAGCAGTTTTGGAGCGGGGGGGCTTGGCGAGCAGTACTTC.

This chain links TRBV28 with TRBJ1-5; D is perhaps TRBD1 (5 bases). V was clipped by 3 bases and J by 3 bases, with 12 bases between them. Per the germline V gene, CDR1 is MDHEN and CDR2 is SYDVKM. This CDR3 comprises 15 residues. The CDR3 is CASSFASGPNQPQHF. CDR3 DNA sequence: TGTGCCAGCAGTTTCGCATCAGGGCCCAATCAGCCCCAGCATTTT.

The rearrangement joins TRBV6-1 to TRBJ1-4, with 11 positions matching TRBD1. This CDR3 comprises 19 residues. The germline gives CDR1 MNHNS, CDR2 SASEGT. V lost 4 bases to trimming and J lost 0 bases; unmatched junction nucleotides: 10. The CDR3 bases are TGTGCCAGCAGTGCGCCTGCGGACAGGGGGCTAGCAACTAATGAAAAACTGTTTTTT. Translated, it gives CASSAPADRGLATNEKLFF.

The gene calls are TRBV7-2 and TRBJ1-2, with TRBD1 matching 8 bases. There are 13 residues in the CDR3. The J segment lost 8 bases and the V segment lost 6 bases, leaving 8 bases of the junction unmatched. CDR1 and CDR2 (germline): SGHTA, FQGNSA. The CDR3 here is CASSPQGAQGYTF. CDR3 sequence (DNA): TGTGCCAGCAGTCCGCAGGGGGCACAAGGCTACACCTTC.

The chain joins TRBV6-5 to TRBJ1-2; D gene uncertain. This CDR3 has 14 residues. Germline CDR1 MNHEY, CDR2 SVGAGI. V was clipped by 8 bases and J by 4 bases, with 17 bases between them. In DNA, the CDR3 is TGTGCCAGCCGAGCCGGGAACAGAATCTATGGCTACACCTTC. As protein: CASRAGNRIYGYTF.

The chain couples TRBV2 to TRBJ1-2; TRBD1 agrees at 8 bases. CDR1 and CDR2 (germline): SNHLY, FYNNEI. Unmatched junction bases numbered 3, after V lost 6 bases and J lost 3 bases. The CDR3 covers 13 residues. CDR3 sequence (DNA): TGTGCCAGCAGACCACAGGGGGACTATGGCTACACCTTC. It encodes CASRPQGDYGYTF.

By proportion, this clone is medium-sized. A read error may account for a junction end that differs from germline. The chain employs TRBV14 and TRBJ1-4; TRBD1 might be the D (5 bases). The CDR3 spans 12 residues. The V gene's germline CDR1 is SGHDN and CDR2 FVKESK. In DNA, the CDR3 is TGTGCCAGCAGCCTCCTCGGGGGGAAAAACTGTTTT. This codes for CASSLLGGKNCF.

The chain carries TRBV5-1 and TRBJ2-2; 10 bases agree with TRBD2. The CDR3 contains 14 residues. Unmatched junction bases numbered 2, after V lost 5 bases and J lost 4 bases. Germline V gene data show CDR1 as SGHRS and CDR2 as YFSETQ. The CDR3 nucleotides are TGCGCCAGCAGGGTAGCGGGGGGCACCGGGGAGCTGTTTTTT. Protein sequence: CASRVAGGTGELFF.